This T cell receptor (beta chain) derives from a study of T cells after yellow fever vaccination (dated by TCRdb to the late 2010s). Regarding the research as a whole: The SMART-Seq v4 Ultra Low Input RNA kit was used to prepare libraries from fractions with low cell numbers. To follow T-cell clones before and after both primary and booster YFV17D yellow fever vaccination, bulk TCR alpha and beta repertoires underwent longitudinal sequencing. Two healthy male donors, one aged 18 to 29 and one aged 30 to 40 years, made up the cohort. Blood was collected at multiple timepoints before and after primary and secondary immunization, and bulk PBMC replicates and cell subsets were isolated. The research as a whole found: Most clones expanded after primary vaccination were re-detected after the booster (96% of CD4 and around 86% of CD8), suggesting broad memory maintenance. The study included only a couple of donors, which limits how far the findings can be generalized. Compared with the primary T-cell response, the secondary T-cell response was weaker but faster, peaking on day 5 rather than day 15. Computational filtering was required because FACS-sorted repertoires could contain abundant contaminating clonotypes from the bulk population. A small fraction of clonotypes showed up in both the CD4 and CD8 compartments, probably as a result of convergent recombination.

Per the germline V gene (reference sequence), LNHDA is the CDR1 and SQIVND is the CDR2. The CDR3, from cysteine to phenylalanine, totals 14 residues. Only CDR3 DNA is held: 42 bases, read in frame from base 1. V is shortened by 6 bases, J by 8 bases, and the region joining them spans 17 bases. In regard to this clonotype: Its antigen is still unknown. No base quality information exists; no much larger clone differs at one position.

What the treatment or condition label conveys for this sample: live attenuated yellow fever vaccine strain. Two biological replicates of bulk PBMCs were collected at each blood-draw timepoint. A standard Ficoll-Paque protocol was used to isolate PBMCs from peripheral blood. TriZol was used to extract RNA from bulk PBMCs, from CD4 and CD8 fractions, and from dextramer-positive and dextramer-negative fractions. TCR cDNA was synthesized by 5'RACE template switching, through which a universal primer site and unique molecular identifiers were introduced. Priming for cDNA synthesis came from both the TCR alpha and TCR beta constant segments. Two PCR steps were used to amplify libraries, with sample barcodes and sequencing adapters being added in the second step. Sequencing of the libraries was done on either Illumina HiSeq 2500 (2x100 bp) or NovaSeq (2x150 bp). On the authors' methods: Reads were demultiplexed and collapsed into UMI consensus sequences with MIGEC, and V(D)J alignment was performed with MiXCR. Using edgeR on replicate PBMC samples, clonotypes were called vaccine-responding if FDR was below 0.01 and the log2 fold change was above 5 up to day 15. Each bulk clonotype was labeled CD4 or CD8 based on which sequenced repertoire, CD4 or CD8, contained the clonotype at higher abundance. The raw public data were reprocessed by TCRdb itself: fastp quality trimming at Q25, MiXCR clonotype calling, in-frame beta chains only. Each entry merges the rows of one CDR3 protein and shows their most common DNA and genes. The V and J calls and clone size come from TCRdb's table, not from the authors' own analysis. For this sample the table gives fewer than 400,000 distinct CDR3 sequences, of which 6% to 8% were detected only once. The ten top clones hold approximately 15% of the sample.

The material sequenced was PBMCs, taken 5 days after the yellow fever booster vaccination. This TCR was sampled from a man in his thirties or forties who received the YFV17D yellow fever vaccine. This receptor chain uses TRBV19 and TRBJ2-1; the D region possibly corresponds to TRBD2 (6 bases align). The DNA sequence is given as TGTGCCAGTAGGACCGGGAGTATGAGCTATGAGCAGTTCTTC. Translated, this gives CASRTGSMSYEQFF.